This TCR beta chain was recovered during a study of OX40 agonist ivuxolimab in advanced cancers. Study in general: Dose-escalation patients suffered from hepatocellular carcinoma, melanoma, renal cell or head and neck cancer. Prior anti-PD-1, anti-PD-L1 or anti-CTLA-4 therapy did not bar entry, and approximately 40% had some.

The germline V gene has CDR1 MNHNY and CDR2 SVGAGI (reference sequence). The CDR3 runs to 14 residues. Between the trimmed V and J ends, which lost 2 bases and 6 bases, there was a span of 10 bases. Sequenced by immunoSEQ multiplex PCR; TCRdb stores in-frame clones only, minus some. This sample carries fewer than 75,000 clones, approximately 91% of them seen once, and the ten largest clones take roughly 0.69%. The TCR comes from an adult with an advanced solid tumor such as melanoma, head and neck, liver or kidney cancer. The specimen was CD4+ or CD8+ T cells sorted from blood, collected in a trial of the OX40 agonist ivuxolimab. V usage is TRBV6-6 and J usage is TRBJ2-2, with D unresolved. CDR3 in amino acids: CASSYGSVSGELFF. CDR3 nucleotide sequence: TGTGCCAGCAGTTACGGTTCAGTTTCCGGGGAGCTGTTTTTT.